The 30 T cell receptor beta chains given below trace back to one sample, sequenced in a study of cytomegalovirus exposure and HLA in healthy donors. The PCR had 60 Vbeta and 13 Jbeta primers. Generated by immunoSEQ multiplex PCR, the TCRdb table keeps only in-frame clones and is missing some. The sample comprises 140,000 to 150,000 clones, 84% of which are singletons, and about 2.6% rests with the top ten. Sequenced input: PBMCs. Receptors were obtained from a boy aged 2 to 9 in good health and CMV-seronegative.

The genes are TRBV4-1 and TRBJ2-3; 14 bases are shared with TRBD2. There are 16 residues in the CDR3. After removal of 2 bases from V and 5 bases from J, the junction contained 3 bases not matched to a gene. CDR1 is MGHRA and CDR2 is YSYEKL in the germline V gene. Here the CDR3 reads CASSQFGLAGGDTQYF. CDR3 sequence (DNA): TGCGCCAGCAGCCAATTTGGACTAGCGGGGGGAGATACGCAGTATTTT.

This chain links TRBV5-1 with TRBJ1-1; the match to TRBD1 covers 10 bases. Germline CDR1 SGHRS, CDR2 YFSETQ. V was clipped by 4 bases and J by 5 bases; unmatched bases: 8. The CDR3 is 15 residues long. The CDR3 nucleotides read TGCGCCAGCAGCCAAGAGGGACAGGGGCCGACTGAAGCTTTCTTT. This gives the protein CASSQEGQGPTEAFF.

This chain uses TRBV2 with TRBJ1-2; TRBD1 is a possible D gene (6 bases). The CDR3 length is 14 residues. The germline V gene encodes CDR1 SNHLY and CDR2 FYNNEI. The ends were cut back, 2 bases at V and 6 bases at J, with 13 bases in the middle. The chain's CDR3 is CASSEPADSNGYTF. CDR3 bases: TGTGCCAGCAGTGAACCCGCGGACAGTAATGGCTACACCTTC.

The chain carries TRBV19 and TRBJ1-2; D remains unclear. The CDR3 spans 15 residues. The germline V and J ends were trimmed by 4 bases and 3 bases, with 15 bases remaining between them. Germline CDR1 is LNHDA and CDR2 is SQIVND (reference sequence). The CDR3 coding sequence is TGTGCCAGTAGTACTGAGGGTGGCAGAGACTATGGCTACACCTTC. Its translation is CASSTEGGRDYGYTF.

The rearrangement joins TRBV7-9 to TRBJ2-1, with a possible D match to TRBD1 (7 bases). Trimming stripped 4 bases from V and 3 bases from J, with 16 bases between. The CDR3 runs 16 residues. CDR1 SEHNR and CDR2 FQNEAQ come from the germline V gene (reference sequence). In DNA form, the CDR3 reads TGTGCCAGCAGCTCCTACGGGGGACAGAACTACAATGAGCAGTTCTTC. Translating gives CASSSYGGQNYNEQFF.

The sample holds a few counts of this clone. The V gene is TRBV5-6, the J gene TRBJ2-5; TRBD1 matches 10 bases. Germline CDR1 reads SGHDT; CDR2 reads YYEEEE. The CDR3 consists of 14 residues. V shed 5 bases and J 5 bases; nucleotides not matched to a gene: 6. DNA for the CDR3: TGTGCCAGCAGTTGGGACAGGGGAGGGGAGACCCAGTACTTC. The encoded protein is CASSWDRGGETQYF.

The rearrangement links TRBV9 to TRBJ1-1; no firm D call. The CDR3 is 16 residues long. From germline, CDR1 is SGDLS and CDR2 YYNGEE. Trimming cost V 0 bases and J 1 base, with 13 bases left between them. For the CDR3, the DNA is TGTGCCAGCAGCGTAGATTGGCGGGGAGGGAACACTGAAGCTTTCTTT. Its protein product is CASSVDWRGGNTEAFF.

CDR3 bases: TGTGCCAGCAGCTACGCCCCGGACAGGGCCACAGATACGCAGTATTTT. This sequence encodes CASSYAPDRATDTQYF. This chain joins TRBV6-6 and TRBJ2-3, with 8 bases aligning to TRBD1. Unmatched junction bases numbered 10, after V lost 6 bases and J lost 2 bases. The CDR3 runs to 16 residues. CDR1 is MNHNY and CDR2 is SVGAGI in the germline V gene (reference sequence).

V usage is TRBV27 and J usage is TRBJ2-1, with 11 bases that match TRBD2. Germline V lookup: CDR1 MNHEY, CDR2 SMNVEV (reference sequence). J was trimmed by 7 bases and V by 6 bases; bases with no gene match: 5. This CDR3 is built from 14 residues. CDR3 DNA: TGTGCCAGCAGAACTAGCGGGAGTCTGAATGAGCAGTTCTTC. Translating it yields CASRTSGSLNEQFF.

The chain links TRBV5-4 to TRBJ2-1, with 7 bases fitting TRBD2. J was trimmed by 5 bases and V by 6 bases; bases with no gene match: 11. Looked up from germline, CDR1 is SGHNT and CDR2 is YYREEE (reference sequence). The CDR3 runs 15 residues. CDR3: CASTPSGSGDNEQFF. CDR3 bases: TGTGCCAGCACACCTAGCGGCTCGGGGGACAATGAGCAGTTCTTC.

The CDR3 is CASSSLPHLGQGGYGYTF. The CDR3, as DNA: TGTGCCAGCAGCTCACTCCCGCATCTGGGACAGGGAGGCTATGGCTACACCTTC. The rearrangement uses TRBV28 and TRBJ1-2; 9 nucleotides line up with TRBD1. Germline trimming cut 6 bases from V and 4 bases from J; bases unmatched to any gene: 18. The V gene's germline CDR1 is MDHEN and CDR2 SYDVKM. The CDR3 sequence is 18 residues long.

The chain is built from TRBV4-1 and TRBJ1-5; D may be TRBD1 (5 bases). Germline CDR1 is MGHRA and CDR2 is YSYEKL. The CDR3 loop spans 17 amino acids. Trimming cost V 0 bases and J 2 bases, with 14 bases left between them. CDR3 nucleotide sequence: TGCGCCAGCAGCCAAGAGGTTCAGGGTTTTGGCAATCAGCCCCAGCATTTT. Residues: CASSQEVQGFGNQPQHF.

This chain joins TRBV7-9 and TRBJ1-3, with a weak D call TRBD1 (5 bases). V was cut by 5 bases and J by 4 bases, with 15 bases left in between. Germline V CDR1 and CDR2: SEHNR, FQNEAQ (reference sequence). CDR3 size: 15 residues. The CDR3: CASSPPGGGGNTIYF. CDR3 DNA sequence: TGTGCCAGCAGCCCCCCCGGGGGTGGCGGAAACACCATATATTTT.

This sequence joins TRBV6-5 and TRBJ2-7; the D gene is possibly TRBD1 (5 bases). The V gene's germline CDR1 is MNHEY and CDR2 SVGAGI. The CDR3 extends over 14 amino acids. With 0 bases removed from V and 0 bases from J, the gap between germline ends came to 6 bases. CDR3 loop: CASSYSRVSYEQYF. CDR3 in DNA: TGTGCCAGCAGTTACTCCAGGGTCTCCTACGAGCAGTACTTC.

This clone was seen a handful of times. This may be a read error: a much more frequent sequence differs by one nucleotide. The chain recombines TRBV29-1 with TRBJ1-3; D gene ambiguous. The CDR3 totals 15 residues. The V gene's germline CDR1 is SQVTM and CDR2 ANQGSEA. CDR3 DNA: TGCAGCGTTGAAGATAACACCCTCTCTGCAAACACCATATATTTT. Translation: CSVEDNTLSANTIYF.

A single count supports this clone. The chain employs TRBV5-1 and TRBJ2-3, with 11 bases that match TRBD2. Germline V gene data show CDR1 as SGHRS and CDR2 as YFSETQ. This CDR3 region has 18 residues. Trimming at V came to 1 base and at J to 3 bases, leaving 10 bases not matched to a gene. The CDR3 sequence is CASSLRSGGAVGTDTQYF. In DNA form, the CDR3 reads TGCGCCAGCAGCTTGCGTAGCGGGGGGGCCGTCGGGACAGATACGCAGTATTTT.

V is TRBV27 and J is TRBJ2-7; TRBD1 agrees at 8 bases. The CDR3 runs 16 residues. Looked up from germline, CDR1 is MNHEY and CDR2 is SMNVEV (reference sequence). V gave up 6 bases and J gave up 0 bases; unmatched junction bases: 10. CDR3 residues: CASRSNSGTGSYEQYF. The CDR3 DNA sequence: TGTGCCAGCAGAAGCAATTCCGGGACAGGCTCCTACGAGCAGTACTTC.

The genes are TRBV9 and TRBJ2-7, with TRBD1 as a possible D gene (5 bases). The CDR3 sequence is 14 residues long. V gave up 0 bases and J gave up 6 bases, with 13 bases separating them. Germline CDR1 reads SGDLS; CDR2 reads YYNGEE. For the CDR3, the DNA is TGTGCCAGCAGCGTAGAACAGGTTAGTCGCGAGCAGTACTTC. This encodes CASSVEQVSREQYF.

This clone was seen once. V gene TRBV7-2 combines with J gene TRBJ2-5, with 10 nucleotides matching TRBD2. The CDR3 extends over 13 amino acids. Germline assignment: CDR1 SGHTA and CDR2 FQGNSA. The junction had 6 bases not matched to a gene; V was cut back by 10 bases and J by 4 bases. CDR3 region: CATGAGGGETQYF. The CDR3 DNA is TGTGCCACCGGAGCGGGGGGGGGAGAGACCCAGTACTTC. Full variable domain (missing parts from reference TRBV7-2 and TRBJ2-5): GAGVSQSPSNKVTEKGKDVELRCDPISGHTALYWYRQSLGQGLEFLIYFQGNSAPDKSGLPSDRFSAERTGGSVSTLTIQRTQQEDSAVYLCATGAGGGETQYFGPGTRLLVL.

The chain recombines TRBV6-6 with TRBJ1-5; D gene ambiguous. Deletions cut 3 bases from V and 0 bases from J, with 9 bases between. Germline V gene lookup returns CDR1 MNHNY and CDR2 SVGAGI (reference sequence). This CDR3 is built from 15 residues. Here the CDR3 reads CASSYLTNSNQPQHF. In DNA form, the CDR3 reads TGTGCCAGCAGTTATCTCACTAATAGCAATCAGCCCCAGCATTTT.

The chain combines TRBV6-1 with TRBJ2-7; D gene unclear. Germline V CDR1 and CDR2: MNHNS, SASEGT. The ends were cut back, 6 bases at V and 2 bases at J, with 5 bases in the middle. The CDR3 contains 11 residues. CDR3 protein: CASRIAYEQYF. The CDR3, as DNA: TGTGCCAGCAGGATAGCCTACGAGCAGTACTTC.

The chain couples TRBV28 to TRBJ2-2; 12 nucleotides agree with TRBD1. The CDR3 runs to 16 residues. The germline gives CDR1 MDHEN, CDR2 SYDVKM. V gave up 3 bases and J gave up 7 bases; unmatched junction bases: 6. The CDR3 bases are TGTGCCAGCAGTTTGCCGGGACAGGGGGCCAGCGGGGAGCTGTTTTTT. Residues: CASSLPGQGASGELFF.

CDR3 residues: CASSRLDSYEQYF. DNA of the CDR3: TGTGCCAGCAGCCGCCTCGATAGCTACGAGCAGTACTTC. The chain employs TRBV11-2 and TRBJ2-7; no firm D call. V lost 5 bases to trimming and J lost 3 bases, with 11 bases between them. Germline CDR1 is SGHAT and CDR2 is FQNNGV. There are 13 residues in the CDR3.

The chain combines TRBV30 with TRBJ1-6; 8 positions agree with TRBD1. The V gene end was trimmed by 4 bases and the J gene end by 15 bases; junction bases not matched to a gene: 5. The CDR3 sequence is 11 residues long. Germline V gene lookup returns CDR1 GTSNPN and CDR2 SVGIG (reference sequence). This CDR3 is CAWTLGQGLHF. DNA of the CDR3: TGTGCCTGGACCCTCGGACAGGGCCTCCACTTT.

The chain joins TRBV7-2 to TRBJ2-7; 14 positions match TRBD2. This CDR3 has 17 amino acids. Germline V CDR1 and CDR2: SGHTA, FQGNSA. J gave up 7 bases and V 5 bases, and 13 bases lay outside the gene matches. CDR3 sequence: CASSVTGTSGGPDEQYF. CDR3 coding DNA: TGTGCCAGCAGCGTTACCGGGACTAGCGGGGGCCCAGATGAGCAGTACTTC.

The gene calls are TRBV7-3 and TRBJ2-3, with 8 bases identical to TRBD1. The germline gives CDR1 SGHTA, CDR2 FQGTGA. This CDR3 has 14 amino acids. Germline trimming cut 4 bases from V and 4 bases from J; bases unmatched to any gene: 4. The CDR3 coding sequence is TGTGCCAGCAGCTCGACAGGGGCCGCAGATACGCAGTATTTT. Protein: CASSSTGAADTQYF.

The gene calls are TRBV9 and TRBJ2-1, with 7 bases fitting TRBD2. Germline V gene data show CDR1 as SGDLS and CDR2 as YYNGEE. The CDR3 has 15 amino acids. With V trimmed by 0 bases and J by 5 bases, 5 bases remained unmatched. This CDR3 is CASSVELAINNEQFF. The CDR3 DNA sequence: TGTGCCAGCAGCGTAGAACTAGCGATAAACAATGAGCAGTTCTTC.

The chain carries TRBV6-5 and TRBJ2-7, with D possibly matching TRBD1 (5 bases). CDR3 length equals 15 residues. Germline-derived CDR1 and CDR2 are MNHEY and SVGAGI. V was clipped by 0 bases and J by 2 bases, with 11 bases between them. CDR3 DNA: TGTGCCAGCAGTTACTCGACAGAAACGGCCTACGAGCAGTACTTC. Translated: CASSYSTETAYEQYF.

The V gene is TRBV19, the J gene TRBJ2-7; no reliable D call. V lost 1 base and J 4 bases, leaving 14 bases between the germline ends. CDR1 LNHDA and CDR2 SQIVND come from the germline V gene (reference sequence). This CDR3 is 15 amino acids long. The CDR3 nucleotides are TGTGCCAGTAGTATAGCATCTTCGGGTCAATACGAGCAGTACTTC. Its translation: CASSIASSGQYEQYF.

In its sample, this clone was seen once. The chain is built from TRBV29-1 and TRBJ2-7; D may be TRBD1 (6 bases). Germline V CDR1 and CDR2: SQVTM, ANQGSEA. V lost 2 bases, J lost 3 bases, and 8 bases lay in between. CDR3 length: 12 residues. The CDR3, as DNA: TGCAGCGTTGAAAAACAGGGCTACGAGCAGTACTTC. Translating gives CSVEKQGYEQYF.